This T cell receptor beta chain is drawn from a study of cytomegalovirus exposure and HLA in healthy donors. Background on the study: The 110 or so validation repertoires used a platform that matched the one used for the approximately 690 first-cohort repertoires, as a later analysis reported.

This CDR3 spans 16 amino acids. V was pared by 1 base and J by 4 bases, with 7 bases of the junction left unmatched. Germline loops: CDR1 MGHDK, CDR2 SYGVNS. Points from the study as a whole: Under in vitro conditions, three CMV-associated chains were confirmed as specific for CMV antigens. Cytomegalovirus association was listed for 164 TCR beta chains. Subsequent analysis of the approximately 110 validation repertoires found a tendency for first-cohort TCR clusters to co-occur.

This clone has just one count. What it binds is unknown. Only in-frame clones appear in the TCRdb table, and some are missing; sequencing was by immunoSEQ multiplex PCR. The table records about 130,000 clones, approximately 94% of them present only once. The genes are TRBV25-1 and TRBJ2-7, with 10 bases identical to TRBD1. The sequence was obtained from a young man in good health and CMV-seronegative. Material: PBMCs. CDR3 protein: CASSESGTGATYEQYF. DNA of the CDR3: TGTGCCAGCAGTGAATCAGGGACAGGGGCCACTTACGAGCAGTACTTC.